One and the same sample provided the 13 T cell receptor beta chains below, sequenced in a study of blood T cell repertoires in COVID-19. Here immunoSEQ multiplex PCR was the method, and the copy in TCRdb shows in-frame clones only, minus some. This repertoire shows a few hundred thousand clones, about 85% found once; its top ten account for roughly a sixth. The sample consisted of PBMCs or T cells enriched from blood (not recorded which). All receptors come from a man aged 40-49 years who had recovered from COVID-19.

A single count supports this clone. CDR3: CSARSVPEQFF. The CDR3 DNA is TGCAGTGCCCGGTCGGTCCCAGAGCAGTTCTTC. This sequence joins TRBV20-1 and TRBJ2-1; D remains unclear. Germline V gene sequence: CDR1 DFQATT, CDR2 SNEGSKA (reference sequence). V lost 6 bases and J lost 10, with 13 bases in between. This CDR3 spans 11 amino acids.

This clone was seen only once. The chain recombines TRBV30 with TRBJ2-7; TRBD2 agrees at 8 bases. The CDR3 is made up of 15 amino acids. V lost 3 bases and J lost 5; bases outside the gene matches: 12. Germline CDR1 GTSNPN, CDR2 SVGIG (reference sequence). The CDR3 coding sequence is TGTGCCTGGAGCCGATCCGGGACTAGTCGTCACGAGCAGTACTTC. Translating gives CAWSRSGTSRHEQYF. Combining the CDR3 with reference TRBV30 and TRBJ2-7 gives the whole variable domain SQTIHQWPATLVQPVGSPLSLECTVEGTSNPNLYWYRQAAGRGLQLLFYSVGIGQISSEVPQNLSASRPQDRQFILSSKKLLLSDSGFYLCAWSRSGTSRHEQYFGPGTRLTVT.

The chain is built from TRBV29-1 and TRBJ2-7, with 7 bases lining up with TRBD2. Germline V gene lookup returns CDR1 SQVTM and CDR2 ANQGSEA. The CDR3 extends over 14 amino acids. V gave up 1 base and J gave up 1 base; unmatched junction bases: 4. The DNA of the CDR3 is TGCAGCGTTGAAGTTCGGCGGGAGTCCTACGAGCAGTACTTC. Translated: CSVEVRRESYEQYF.

The chain is built from TRBV27 and TRBJ1-2; 7 bases fit TRBD1. The junction had 10 bases not matched to a gene; V was cut back by 7 bases and J by 2 bases. The length of the CDR3 is 15 residues. Germline V gene data show CDR1 as MNHEY and CDR2 as SMNVEV (reference sequence). In DNA, the CDR3 is TGTGCCAGCACTTTGGTGGGACAGCTCAACTATGGCTACACCTTC. This codes for CASTLVGQLNYGYTF.

The rearrangement links TRBV19 to TRBJ2-1; 7 positions agree with TRBD2. Unmatched junction bases numbered 6, after V lost 0 bases and J lost 4 bases. The germline V gene encodes CDR1 LNHDA and CDR2 SQIVND (reference sequence). The CDR3 totals 16 residues. This chain's CDR3 is CASSIDRAGTYNEQFF. In nucleotides, the CDR3 is TGTGCCAGTAGTATAGACCGAGCGGGAACTTACAATGAGCAGTTCTTC.

This rearrangement joins TRBV5-1 to TRBJ2-5; D may be TRBD1 (6 bases). Trimming took off 4 bases at V and 2 bases at J, with 15 bases between the two ends. This CDR3 region has 15 residues. Germline CDR1 reads SGHRS; CDR2 reads YFSETQ. The CDR3 nucleotides read TGCGCCAGCAGCCGTACCGGGACATTGCAAGAGACCCAGTACTTC. Translation gives CASSRTGTLQETQYF.

This rearrangement joins TRBV7-9 to TRBJ2-5; TRBD1 matches 7 bases. V gave up 1 base and J gave up 5 bases; unmatched junction bases: 7. The germline CDR1 and CDR2 sequences are SEHNR and FQNEAQ (reference sequence). CDR3 size: 15 residues. The CDR3 nucleotides read TGTGCCAGCAGCTTAGGGGTGACAGGGAACGAGACCCAGTACTTC. Translated: CASSLGVTGNETQYF.

The rearrangement joins TRBV4-3 to TRBJ2-7; 8 nucleotides agree with TRBD2. Trimming at V came to 4 bases and at J to 2 bases, leaving 13 bases not matched to a gene. The CDR3 is made up of 17 amino acids. From germline, CDR1 is LGHNA and CDR2 YSLEER. The CDR3 here is CASSLTYASGRPYEQYF. The CDR3 DNA reads as TGCGCCAGCAGCCTCACCTACGCCAGCGGGAGACCCTACGAGCAGTACTTC.

This clone appeared a single time. CDR3 DNA: TGTGCCAGCAGTTACTCTGAACAGCCCACTGAAGCTTTCTTT. This encodes CASSYSEQPTEAFF. This sequence joins TRBV6-5 and TRBJ1-1; D is unresolved. V was shortened by 0 bases and J by 4 bases, with 9 bases between the two germline ends. CDR1 and CDR2 (germline): MNHEY, SVGAGI. The CDR3 totals 14 residues.

V and J are TRBV28 and TRBJ1-2, with D unresolved. This CDR3 is built from 14 residues. The germline V and J ends were trimmed by 4 bases and 7 bases, with 16 bases remaining between them. CDR1 and CDR2 (germline): MDHEN, SYDVKM. This chain's CDR3 is CASSSPGRMPGYTF. The CDR3 region has the DNA TGTGCCAGCAGTTCCCCGGGAAGGATGCCTGGCTACACCTTC.

J is TRBJ1-2 and V is TRBV12-3 or TRBV12-4, with TRBD1 matching 7 bases. With V trimmed by 5 bases and J by 2 bases, 2 bases remained unmatched. This CDR3 has 13 residues. The CDR3 coding sequence is TGTGCCAGCAGTGGGGACAGCAACTATGGCTACACCTTC. It yields the protein CASSGDSNYGYTF.

The chain has TRBV13 and TRBJ2-3; perhaps TRBD2 as D (6 bases). Deletions cut 2 bases from V and 0 bases from J, with 6 bases between. Germline V gene lookup returns CDR1 PRHDT and CDR2 FYEKMQ (reference sequence). The CDR3 runs 14 residues. The CDR3 spells CASSLRGSTDTQYF. The CDR3 coding sequence is TGTGCCAGCAGCTTACGGGGGAGCACAGATACGCAGTATTTT.

The V gene is TRBV13, the J gene TRBJ1-6, with 10 bases fitting TRBD1. This CDR3 spans 14 amino acids. The junction had 8 bases not matched to a gene; V was cut back by 5 bases and J by 13 bases. The germline V gene encodes CDR1 PRHDT and CDR2 FYEKMQ (reference sequence). The CDR3: CASSQGQGYWPLHF. The CDR3 region has the DNA TGTGCCAGCAGCCAGGGACAGGGGTATTGGCCCCTCCACTTT.